This T cell receptor beta chain was profiled in a study of shared clonotypes between healthy human individuals (TCRdb year 2020). Broadly, across the study: The cohort included a few men and a couple of women between 18 and 49 years of age. For each donor, CD4 naive and CD4 memory were each given three plates, CD8 naive was given two plates, and CD8 memory was given one plate. Leukapheresis yielded between about 0.8 and 9.5 billion PBMCs per donor. Blood TCR repertoires of several healthy adults were deeply sequenced to estimate repertoire size and the extent of clonotype sharing between individuals. To increase sequencing depth and limit assay-specific biases, TCR repertoire library preparation and sequencing were carried out by different laboratories using diverse techniques. Overall study results and their limits: Based on pairwise subsampling, the degree of clonotype sharing among donors was expected to be affected by sequencing depth. Naive subsets generally had larger estimated clonotype richness than memory subsets did. Sampling was limited to blood, and TCR repertoires in tissue likely differ from TCR repertoires in blood. Even with the large sequencing depth, rarefaction of the sorted-subset datasets indicated that sequencing was incomplete. About 4.5% of naive CD4, 3.5% of naive CD8, around 2.3% of memory CD4, and approximately 0.39% of memory CD8 clonotypes were shared across a handful of donors. Because the study included a small number of donors, the genetic and exposure-history diversity represented was limited. Clonotypes shared by all four sorted-subset donors showed higher generation probabilities than non-shared clonotypes.

The cysteine opens and the phenylalanine closes a CDR3 of 15 amino acids. CDR3 DNA only is kept here, 45 bases in frame from base 1. Trimming at the junction amounts to 2 bases on V and 0 bases on J, and the germline ends lie 8 bases apart. From a lookup of the germline V gene, CDR1 and CDR2 are MRHNA and SNTAGT. TCR CDR3 regions were amplified from genomic DNA by multiplex PCR using the deep immunoSEQ assay. Extracted genomic DNA from each cell subset was spread evenly across all wells of several immunoSEQ 96-well plates, with each plate serving as a replicate. Each replicate PCR for sorted subsets received 150 to 250 ng genomic DNA, equal to tens of thousands of T cell genomes. The purified libraries were quantified using a Qubit 3.0 fluorometer, sized with a Bioanalyzer 2100, and then quantified again using the KAPA Library Quantification kit. Every immunoSEQ 96-well plate was sequenced on a dedicated single-read 150-cycle Illumina NextSeq 550 flow cell. The paper's data handling went like this. The immunoSEQ output contained only junctional sequences without quality scores, so filtering could not match that applied to full-length reads. Sequences were annotated with PyIR, a Python wrapper for IgBLAST v1.9, and V/J genes and CDR3 were assigned using IMGT germline references. Reads were filtered out if the reads had weak V/J assignments (E-value above 1e-6), no CDR3, stop codons, out-of-frame junctions, or ambiguous translated residues. V3J clonotypes were defined as sequences sharing an identical inferred V gene, J gene, and CDR3 amino acid sequence. Percentage overlap between repertoires was computed as shared unique clonotypes divided by the size of the smaller repertoire. Three approaches were used to assess repertoire richness: RTK rarefaction, the Chao1 estimator, and Recon v2.1 estimates of unobserved clonotypes. Generation probabilities were computed with OLGA for all TCRbeta clonotypes obtained by the gDNA method from a handful of donors. Imported from immuneACCESS, the table was reduced by TCRdb to in-frame sequences with V and J called. These copies leave out some clones; in studies compared against another copy, an unresolved V gene accounts for under half, and the cause of the remainder is not known. V and J calls and clone size follow that table, whereas D and trimming were derived from the DNA. The sample table shows roughly 2.1 million clones, and under 95% are seen once. 1.7% of the sample lies in the top ten.

A note on this clone: The antigen it binds to is not known. Base qualities are missing; no much larger clone stands one base away.

CD8 naive samples consisted of CD45RO-negative cells that were positively selected for CCR7, yielding a CD45RA+CCR7+ population without TemRA cells. Donors were healthy HIV-negative adults with no recently reported acute infections or vaccinations. All donors were Caucasian adults living in Nashville, Tennessee, USA. Blood was collected by leukapheresis, and PBMCs were isolated by Ficoll-Histopaque density gradient centrifugation and then cryopreserved in liquid nitrogen vapor phase. Purity and quantity of every magnetically sorted T cell population were checked by analytical flow cytometry. From each sorted fraction, genomic DNA was isolated and quantified by UV absorbance on a Nanodrop 2000c.

This receptor was taken from a man younger than 35 in good health. Some clones in this sample may be carry-over from other donors' samples. The sequenced sample was naive CD8+ T cells from PBMCs. The intended sense of this specimen's cell subset or site label: CD45RA+CCR7+. The chain employs TRBV6-4 and TRBJ2-1; TRBD2 could be the D gene, as 6 bases match. Here the CDR3 is given as CASSDHGGSYNEQFF. The DNA sequence is TGTGCCAGCAGTGACCACGGGGGCTCCTACAATGAGCAGTTCTTC.